The subject of this entry is one T cell receptor beta chain. The data were obtained in a study of cytotoxic CD8 clonotypes in ibrutinib-treated CLL. Sequenced by immunoSEQ multiplex PCR; TCRdb stores in-frame clones only, minus some. This repertoire shows around 310,000 clones, approximately 80% found once; its top ten account for over 6.5%. Germline assignment: CDR1 SGHTA and CDR2 FQGNSA. Trimming cost V 4 bases and J 0 bases; bases outside gene matches: 1. The CDR3 has 15 residues. The sequence came from a human donor with chronic lymphocytic leukemia. V and J are TRBV7-2 and TRBJ2-2, with 8 bases fitting TRBD2. The sequences come from PBMCs, collected before ibrutinib treatment. Here the CDR3 DNA reads TGTGCCAGCAGCTCGGGACTAGCGAACACCGGGGAGCTGTTTTTT. Protein product: CASSSGLANTGELFF.